The 25 T cell receptor beta chains given below trace back to one sample, sequenced in a study of monozygotic twins with inflammatory bowel disease. One entry per CDR3 protein, without DNA, is what TCRdb gives after re-calling the 5' RACE reads. The sample holds around 190,000 distinct CDR3 sequences. Sequencing was carried out using blood. The receptors originated from a human donor with ulcerative colitis or Crohn's disease, or a healthy co-twin of an affected twin (not recorded which).

This chain connects TRBV6-6 to TRBJ2-1; no DNA is available, so the TRBD1 call from TCRdb remains unchecked. CDR1 is MNHNY and CDR2 is SVGAGI in the germline V gene (reference sequence). The CDR3 consists of 14 residues. CDR3 sequence reads: CATRRGGPTNEQFF.

The J gene is TRBJ2-7, the V gene TRBV7-9; TCRdb's assignment of TRBD2 cannot be checked, as there is no DNA. Germline V CDR1 and CDR2: SEHNR, FQNEAQ (reference sequence). CDR3 length: 16 amino acids. The CDR3 here is CASSPTLAGGSYEQYF.

The chain joins TRBV6-6 to TRBJ1-2. The CDR3 loop spans 14 amino acids. The germline gives CDR1 MNHNY, CDR2 SVGAGI (reference sequence). The CDR3: CASSYSTGAIGYTF.

This chain connects TRBV5-1 to TRBJ2-5; absent DNA, TCRdb's TRBD1 call cannot be checked. Germline V gene sequence: CDR1 SGHRS, CDR2 YFSETQ. CDR3 length equals 14 residues. CDR3 sequence reads: CASSGEPGGETQYF.

The CDR3 is CASSLGLARDEQFF. The chain links TRBV27 to TRBJ2-1; there is no DNA to check the TCRdb D call of TRBD2. The V gene's germline CDR1 is MNHEY and CDR2 SMNVEV (reference sequence). This CDR3 comprises 14 residues.

The V and J genes are TRBV6-5 and TRBJ2-6; TCRdb designates TRBD2, a call that cannot be tested without DNA. Per the germline V gene, CDR1 is MNHEY and CDR2 is SVGAGI. CDR3 size: 15 residues. This chain's CDR3 is CASSSLRSGANVLTF.

V gene TRBV12-5 combines with J gene TRBJ1-1. The CDR3 runs to 14 residues. Per germline, CDR1 LGHNT and CDR2 FRNRAP. The CDR3 reads CARVEGSMNTEAFF.

The chain joins TRBV18 to TRBJ2-5. Germline loops: CDR1 KGHSH, CDR2 LQKENI. There are 13 residues in the CDR3. CDR3 residues: CASSSTRRETQYF.

The chain links TRBV5-1 to TRBJ2-7; TCRdb's D gene call, TRBD1, goes unchecked for lack of DNA. CDR1 and CDR2 (germline): SGHRS, YFSETQ. This CDR3 has 15 residues. This CDR3 reads CASSPVPDRGHEQYF.

This chain links TRBV12-3 or TRBV12-4 with TRBJ2-7; TCRdb returns TRBD1, unconfirmable since there is no DNA. This CDR3 is built from 14 residues. The CDR3 region is CASSSRDRSYEQYF.

Here the CDR3 reads CAGQVYNEQFF. The V and J genes are TRBV6-1 and TRBJ2-1; the D call from TCRdb, TRBD1, cannot be confirmed without DNA. This CDR3 is 11 amino acids long. Germline V gene sequence: CDR1 MNHNS, CDR2 SASEGT.

CDR3: CASPSSSYNEQFF. The V gene is TRBV6-1, the J gene TRBJ2-1; TCRdb indicates TRBD2, and absent DNA this call remains unverified. This CDR3 is 13 amino acids long. Germline V CDR1 and CDR2: MNHNS, SASEGT.

The chain carries TRBV4-1 and TRBJ1-1. Germline V gene data show CDR1 as MGHRA and CDR2 as YSYEKL. The CDR3 length is 11 residues. The CDR3 region is CASSLFQEAFF.

V is TRBV12-3 or TRBV12-4 and J is TRBJ2-3; without DNA, the TCRdb call of TRBD2 cannot be checked. The CDR3 is 13 residues long. The CDR3 here is CASNLGLEGRQYF.

The chain carries TRBV19 and TRBJ2-2. Germline lookup yields CDR1 LNHDA and CDR2 SQIVND (reference sequence). This CDR3 comprises 15 residues. CDR3 in amino acids: CASSNAGRNTGELFF.

This chain joins TRBV20-1 and TRBJ2-5; the TRBD1 assignment by TCRdb is unverifiable without DNA. The length of the CDR3 is 13 residues. Germline V CDR1 and CDR2: DFQATT, SNEGSKA (reference sequence). CDR3 loop: CSAGRVWQETQYF.

The chain combines TRBV5-4 with TRBJ2-2; TCRdb returns TRBD2, unconfirmable since there is no DNA. The CDR3 spans 15 residues. Germline-derived CDR1 and CDR2 are SGHNT and YYREEE (reference sequence). This CDR3 is CASSSSRTNTGELFF.

The chain uses TRBV2 and TRBJ2-2; TCRdb proposes TRBD1, but this gene call is untestable without DNA. Germline CDR1 is SNHLY and CDR2 is FYNNEI. The CDR3 has 17 residues. The CDR3 is CASSEGATLLNTGELFF.

The genes are TRBV6-5 and TRBJ1-1. CDR3 length: 11 residues. The germline CDR1 and CDR2 sequences are MNHEY and SVGAGI. The CDR3 is CASKRGTEAFF.

The chain joins TRBV11-2 to TRBJ2-7; without DNA, the TCRdb call of TRBD1 cannot be checked. The germline V gene encodes CDR1 SGHAT and CDR2 FQNNGV. CDR3 length: 15 amino acids. CDR3 region: CASSETRTFSYEQYF.

The CDR3: CSAELGQGRETQYF. The V gene is TRBV20-1, the J gene TRBJ2-5; TCRdb proposes TRBD1, but this gene call is untestable without DNA. From germline, CDR1 is DFQATT and CDR2 SNEGSKA (reference sequence). This CDR3 is built from 14 residues.

The chain is built from TRBV7-8 and TRBJ2-1; TCRdb's D call, TRBD2, is unchecked because there is no DNA. The CDR3 sequence is 19 residues long. Per germline, CDR1 SGHVS and CDR2 FQNEAQ. CDR3: CASSLGEGRRVGLYNEQFF.

The V and J genes are TRBV12-3 or TRBV12-4 and TRBJ2-1; TCRdb returns TRBD1, unconfirmable since there is no DNA. The CDR3 loop spans 14 amino acids. This CDR3 is CASSRGRELRARFF.

Considering frequency, this clonotype is large (0.1 to 1%). This sequence joins TRBV7-9 and TRBJ2-7; as DNA is missing, the TRBD1 call by TCRdb cannot be tested. Germline values: CDR1 SEHNR, CDR2 FQNEAQ (reference sequence). The CDR3 extends over 17 amino acids. CDR3 region: CASSSDLSRTVGDEQYF.

The chain employs TRBV20-1 and TRBJ1-2. This CDR3 is built from 13 residues. In germline, CDR1 is DFQATT, CDR2 SNEGSKA (reference sequence). The CDR3 spells CSVRPGGNYGYTF.